The sequence of this T cell receptor (beta chain) was determined in a study of control samples from healthy donors and cancer patients. Germline-derived CDR1 and CDR2 are KGHDR and SFDVKD. This CDR3 is built from 15 residues. V gave up 3 bases and J gave up 6 bases; unmatched junction bases: 6. This clone was observed a single time. The repertoire was sequenced with immunoSEQ multiplex PCR; TCRdb's copy has only in-frame clones and lacks some. The table shows some 120,000 clones, with more than 70% occurring only once. The sequence was collected from a woman in her sixties or seventies in good health. Sequenced material: blood. This chain links TRBV24-1 with TRBJ2-4; 8 bases agree with TRBD1. The CDR3 region is CATSDPQGAGNIQYF. CDR3 nucleotide sequence: TGTGCCACCAGTGATCCTCAGGGGGCAGGAAACATTCAGTACTTC.